This T cell receptor (beta chain) was sequenced in a study of shared clonotypes between healthy human individuals. General observations from the study: It was the few donors that limited the genetic and exposure-history diversity represented.

Assay execution proceeded at the deep level. Sequencing was performed with immunoSEQ multiplex PCR; in TCRdb, only in-frame clones are kept and a portion is missing. The sample lists around 2.1 million clones; roughly 91% were seen once. J was trimmed by 1 base and V by 5 bases; bases with no gene match: 13. The CDR3 loop spans 18 amino acids. Germline lookup yields CDR1 SEHNR and CDR2 FQNEAQ (reference sequence). CD45RO-negative cells were positively selected for CCR7, leaving out terminally differentiated effector memory CD45RA+ cells. Every one of the donors was a Caucasian adult that lived in Nashville, Tennessee. With respect to this clone: Its cognate antigen is unknown.

The rearrangement links TRBV7-9 to TRBJ1-1, with TRBD1 identical over 10 bases. This TCR was sampled from a man aged 18 to 29 in good health. Some clones in this sample may be carry-over from other donors' samples. Sequenced input: naive CD8+ T cells from PBMCs. CDR3 sequence: CASSGKTRTGGSNTEAFF. The CDR3 DNA reads TGTGCCAGCAGCGGTAAGACAAGGACAGGGGGTTCGAACACTGAAGCTTTCTTT.